The 7 T cell receptor beta chains below come from one sample, sequenced in a study of blood T cell repertoires in COVID-19. Measured with immunoSEQ multiplex PCR; TCRdb has only the in-frame clones, and not every one. The repertoire holds tens of thousands of clones, with around nine tenths as singletons. The sample consisted of peripheral blood. Receptors were obtained from a human donor in a cohort sampled during active COVID-19.

Only one count was recorded for this clone. V is TRBV2 and J is TRBJ2-1; no clear D. Trimming took off 4 bases at V and 12 bases at J, with 13 bases between the two ends. There are 12 residues in the CDR3. Germline lookup yields CDR1 SNHLY and CDR2 FYNNEI. The CDR3 DNA reads as TGTGCCAGCAGTGTGGCAGGCCCTGCGCAGTTCTTC. It encodes CASSVAGPAQFF.

This clone was detected only once. The V and J genes are TRBV2 and TRBJ2-1; TRBD1 agrees at 9 bases. The germline V gene has CDR1 SNHLY and CDR2 FYNNEI. V dropped 7 bases and J dropped 7; count of bases not matched to a gene: 5. The CDR3 contains 13 residues. The CDR3 bases are TGTGCCAGCATTCGGGACAGGGCAAATGAGCAGTTCTTC. Translating it yields CASIRDRANEQFF.

The chain links TRBV19 to TRBJ1-1; D unresolved. The CDR3 is 15 amino acids. Germline V gene lookup returns CDR1 LNHDA and CDR2 SQIVND (reference sequence). The ends were cut back, 4 bases at V and 0 bases at J, with 12 bases in the middle. The CDR3 sequence: CASSTLGLMNTEAFF. In DNA form, the CDR3 reads TGTGCCAGTAGTACTCTAGGACTGATGAACACTGAAGCTTTCTTT.

This clone was observed a single time. This CDR3 reads CASSPRTVATDTQYF. The CDR3 DNA reads as TGTGCCAGCTCACCCAGGACAGTAGCCACAGATACGCAGTATTTT. The chain combines TRBV18 with TRBJ2-3; a possible D gene is TRBD1 (6 bases). Trimming stripped 3 bases from V and 2 bases from J, with 12 bases between. Germline CDR1 and CDR2: KGHSH and LQKENI. The CDR3 consists of 15 residues.

The J gene is TRBJ2-7, the V gene TRBV9, with D tentatively TRBD1 (6 bases). Trimming cost V 0 bases and J 7 bases, with 17 bases left between them. This CDR3 contains 15 residues. The germline gives CDR1 SGDLS, CDR2 YYNGEE. The CDR3 here is CASSVEGEIAREQYF. CDR3 bases: TGTGCCAGCAGCGTAGAGGGGGAGATTGCGAGGGAGCAGTACTTC.

The V call is TRBV30, the J call TRBJ1-5, with no clear D. Trimming cost V 1 base and J 7 bases, with 8 bases left between them. The germline V gene encodes CDR1 GTSNPN and CDR2 SVGIG (reference sequence). CDR3 size: 12 residues. The CDR3 coding sequence is TGTGCCTGGAGTGGGGGAGGGCAGCCCCAGCATTTT. Protein sequence: CAWSGGGQPQHF.

The chain couples TRBV27 to TRBJ1-2; D is perhaps TRBD1 (5 bases). Germline assignment: CDR1 MNHEY and CDR2 SMNVEV (reference sequence). The length of the CDR3 is 13 residues. V was cut by 5 bases and J by 5 bases, with 12 bases left in between. The CDR3 coding sequence is TGTGCCAGCAGTGACCCAGGGTCTTATGGCTACACCTTC. Protein: CASSDPGSYGYTF.